The 6 T cell receptor beta chains presented below share a single source sample, sequenced in a study of cytomegalovirus exposure and HLA in healthy donors. PCR primers comprised 60 Vbeta and 13 Jbeta primers. The data were produced by immunoSEQ multiplex PCR, yet TCRdb's version contains in-frame clones alone and is incomplete. The sample records around 100,000 clones, around 79% being singletons. Specimen: PBMCs. These receptors originate from a woman aged 40 to 50 in good health and CMV-seropositive.

This chain uses TRBV21-1 with TRBJ2-7; TRBD2 is the table's D call and was not checked against the DNA. TRBV21-1 is a pseudogene. This CDR3 comprises 15 residues. DNA of the CDR3: TGTGCCAGCAGCAACGAGGGCAGGATGCTTTCTGAGCAGTACTTC. As protein: CASSNEGRMLSEQYF.

The chain couples TRBV5-1 to TRBJ2-1; TRBD2 is a possible D gene (6 bases). The CDR3 runs to 14 residues. Per the germline V gene, CDR1 is SGHRS and CDR2 is YFSETQ. V lost 0 bases to trimming and J lost 5 bases, with 9 bases between them. CDR3 sequence (DNA): TGCGCCAGCAGCTTGGGCGGGGCCGACAATGAGCAGTTCTTC. Its protein product is CASSLGGADNEQFF.

This chain's CDR3 is CASSARDSNEKLFF. CDR3 DNA: TGTGCCAGCAGTGCCCGGGACAGCAATGAAAAACTGTTTTTT. The genes are TRBV6-5 and TRBJ1-4; 7 nucleotides agree with TRBD1. The CDR3 length is 14 residues. Germline V gene lookup returns CDR1 MNHEY and CDR2 SVGAGI. The V gene end was trimmed by 5 bases and the J gene end by 5 bases; junction bases not matched to a gene: 5.

The chain uses TRBV19 and TRBJ2-3, with TRBD2 matching 14 bases. CDR1 is LNHDA and CDR2 is SQIVND in the germline V gene (reference sequence). The CDR3 loop spans 19 amino acids. After removal of 3 bases from V and 1 base from J, the junction contained 9 bases not matched to a gene. The CDR3 nucleotides are TGTGCCAGTAGTATCAGGGGGACTAGCGGGAGCGGACGCACAGATACGCAGTATTTT. This sequence encodes CASSIRGTSGSGRTDTQYF.

This clone was counted between two and nine times. The chain joins TRBV7-9 to TRBJ2-7; D is ambiguous. Germline CDR1 and CDR2: SEHNR and FQNEAQ (reference sequence). The V and J ends lost 5 bases and 4 bases respectively, with 12 bases between them. This CDR3 comprises 13 residues. CDR3: CASSPPRVYEQYF. The DNA of the CDR3 is TGTGCCAGCAGCCCGCCCCGGGTTTACGAGCAGTACTTC.

This clone was detected once. The V call is TRBV5-5, the J call TRBJ1-1; D unresolved. Germline V gene lookup returns CDR1 SGHKS and CDR2 YYEKEE (reference sequence). V lost 4 bases and J lost 4, with 14 bases in between. The CDR3 is 14 residues long. The CDR3: CASSMWREGTEAFF. CDR3 DNA: TGTGCCAGCAGCATGTGGAGGGAAGGCACTGAAGCTTTCTTT.